This T cell receptor beta chain was identified during a study of graft-versus-host responses after intestinal transplantation. As regards this clone: As yet, its antigen is unknown.

TCRdb's copy holds only in-frame clones and misses some; the assay was immunoSEQ multiplex PCR. The sample has more than 95,000 clones, about 90% seen once. The receptor was derived from a human donor who received an intestinal transplant. Sequencing used unstimulated CD4+ T cells sorted from spleen or lymph node cells, obtained before intestinal transplant.

DNA for the CDR3: TGTGCCAGCAGTTACCCGACAGAAGAAAAACTGTTTTTT. Translating it yields CASSYPTEEKLFF. The chain uses TRBV6-6 and TRBJ1-4; TRBD1 might be the D (5 bases). V lost 2 bases and J lost 8, with 9 bases in between. Germline V gives CDR1 MNHNY, CDR2 SVGAGI (reference sequence). The CDR3 has 13 residues.